The text below deals with one TCR beta chain. The PCR was carried out with 60 Vbeta primers and 13 Jbeta primers. Sequencing was performed with immunoSEQ multiplex PCR; in TCRdb, only in-frame clones are kept and a portion is missing. The table lists more than 65,000 clones, approximately 83% of them singletons, with more than 2.5% in the top ten. These data belong to a study of cytomegalovirus exposure and HLA in healthy donors. Input material: PBMCs. This receptor was obtained from a man aged 40-55 years in good health and CMV-seronegative.

The CDR3 DNA follows: TGCGCCAGCAGCTCCGGTCGATACTCCTACGAGCAGTACTTC. Translating gives CASSSGRYSYEQYF. The chain has TRBV5-1 and TRBJ2-7, with D unresolved. Deletions cut 3 bases from V and 0 bases from J, with 10 bases between. CDR3 length: 14 amino acids. CDR1 is SGHRS and CDR2 is YFSETQ in the germline V gene.